These 21 T cell receptor beta chains originate from one sample sequenced in a study of neurological immune-mediated disorders. TCRdb used MiXCR to reprocess the 5' RACE reads, holding one entry per CDR3 protein. The sample lists about 71,000 distinct CDR3 sequences, around 3.7% occurring once. Sequencing was carried out using PBMCs. These receptors were obtained from a man aged 40-55 years with multiple sclerosis.

This clonotype was seen at least ten times. This chain joins TRBV7-9 and TRBJ1-2; possibly TRBD1 for D (5 bases). Trimming cost V 5 bases and J 7 bases, with 17 bases left between them. Germline V gene sequence: CDR1 SEHNR, CDR2 FQNEAQ (reference sequence). The CDR3 contains 14 residues. CDR3 nucleotide sequence: TGTGCCAGCAGCCAGACAGACCAGGTTCCTGGCTACACCTTC. Its translation: CASSQTDQVPGYTF.

The table lists this clonotype with many counts. The rearrangement joins TRBV20-1 to TRBJ2-3; a weak D match, TRBD2 (5 bases). V lost 5 bases and J 4 bases, leaving 16 bases between the germline ends. This CDR3 is built from 14 residues. Germline CDR1 and CDR2: DFQATT and SNEGSKA (reference sequence). In nucleotides, the CDR3 is TGCAGTGCTCTTAGCGCCACCAATTCAGATACGCAGTATTTT. Protein sequence: CSALSATNSDTQYF.

At least ten counts were recorded for this clonotype. The chain joins TRBV5-1 to TRBJ1-4, with D tentatively TRBD1 (6 bases). Deletions cut 4 bases from V and 8 bases from J, with 18 bases between. The CDR3 contains 15 residues. The germline gives CDR1 SGHRS, CDR2 YFSETQ. DNA of the CDR3: TGCGCCAGCAGCCTCTTCGGACAGTCGAAAGAAAAACTGTTTTTT. This gives the protein CASSLFGQSKEKLFF.

This clonotype was seen at least ten times. This sequence joins TRBV5-1 and TRBJ2-2; 8 bases align to TRBD1. The CDR3 consists of 14 residues. V shed 3 bases, J shed 6 bases, and the junction held 4 bases outside the gene matches. In germline, CDR1 is SGHRS, CDR2 YFSETQ. The CDR3 DNA is TGCGCCAGCAGCTCCCGACAGGGGCCCGGGGAGCTGTTTTTT. As protein: CASSSRQGPGELFF.

This clonotype was recorded at least ten times. This chain joins TRBV24-1 and TRBJ2-1, with 10 bases aligning to TRBD2. The CDR3 spans 15 residues. The J segment lost 3 bases and the V segment lost 4 bases, leaving 2 bases of the junction unmatched. Per the germline V gene, CDR1 is KGHDR and CDR2 is SFDVKD. The CDR3 spells CATSESGGDYNEQFF. CDR3 DNA: TGTGCCACCAGTGAGAGCGGGGGGGACTACAATGAGCAGTTCTTC.

This clonotype is medium-sized in the sample. V and J are TRBV20-1 and TRBJ2-4; D is unresolved. V lost 6 bases and J lost 0, with 15 bases in between. Germline assignment: CDR1 DFQATT and CDR2 SNEGSKA (reference sequence). The CDR3 is 15 residues long. The CDR3 spells CSAQIDPLAKNIQYF. As DNA, the CDR3 is TGCAGTGCCCAGATTGATCCCCTAGCCAAAAACATTCAGTACTTC.

This clonotype was counted ten times or more. V gene TRBV7-6 combines with J gene TRBJ1-5, with D perhaps matching TRBD1 (5 bases). Trimming pared 1 base from V and 5 bases from J, leaving 12 bases between. This CDR3 is 15 amino acids long. Per germline, CDR1 SGHVS and CDR2 FNYEAQ. The CDR3 is CASSLVDGGDQPQHF. CDR3 coding DNA: TGTGCCAGCAGCTTAGTGGATGGGGGGGATCAGCCCCAGCATTTT.

This clonotype was counted ten times or more. J is TRBJ2-4 and V is TRBV5-1, with D perhaps being TRBD1 or TRBD2 (5 bases each). V lost 4 bases and J 8 bases, leaving 19 bases between the germline ends. Germline V gene data show CDR1 as SGHRS and CDR2 as YFSETQ. The CDR3 spans 15 residues. CDR3 in amino acids: CASSTPGFGVDIQYF. In DNA form, the CDR3 reads TGCGCCAGCAGCACCCCAGGGTTCGGGGTAGACATTCAGTACTTC.

This clonotype was seen ten or more times. The DNA for the CDR3 is TGTGCCAGCAGCTTCCTGGGGCCTGGAAACACCATATATTTT. This codes for CASSFLGPGNTIYF. This chain joins TRBV6-5 and TRBJ1-3; weak D call: TRBD1 (5 bases). The ends were cut back, 6 bases at V and 2 bases at J, with 11 bases in the middle. The CDR3 totals 14 residues. Germline CDR1 reads MNHEY; CDR2 reads SVGAGI.

V is TRBV18 and J is TRBJ2-3; 9 positions agree with TRBD1. This CDR3 has 15 residues. The germline V gene encodes CDR1 KGHSH and CDR2 LQKENI. J lost 8 bases, V lost 4 bases, and 10 bases had no gene match. CDR3 amino acids: CASSQPWDREVTQYF. Here the CDR3 DNA reads TGTGCCAGCTCACAACCTTGGGACAGGGAGGTTACGCAGTATTTT.

The table lists this clonotype with many counts. The V gene is TRBV2, the J gene TRBJ2-5, with D maybe TRBD2 (7 bases). Trimming shortened V by 4 bases and J by 5 bases, and 11 bases separated the two germline ends. In germline, CDR1 is SNHLY, CDR2 FYNNEI. The CDR3 runs to 13 residues. This CDR3 reads CASSAGGLETQYF. The CDR3 DNA reads as TGTGCCAGCAGTGCCGGGGGGCTGGAGACCCAGTACTTC.

This clonotype was counted at least ten times. The chain employs TRBV6-5 and TRBJ2-5; tentative D call: TRBD2 (6 bases). Trimming removed 6 bases from V and 10 bases from J, with 18 bases in between. The CDR3 sequence is 13 residues long. In germline, CDR1 is MNHEY, CDR2 SVGAGI. Here the CDR3 DNA reads TGTGCCAGCAGACCGCCGGGACTGAGGGACCAGTACTTC. Residues: CASRPPGLRDQYF.

Ten or more counts support this clonotype. This rearrangement joins TRBV5-1 to TRBJ1-1; D not resolved. V was shortened by 0 bases and J by 4 bases, with 13 bases between the two germline ends. This CDR3 has 15 residues. From germline, CDR1 is SGHRS and CDR2 YFSETQ. The CDR3 here is CASSLGFQGSTEAFF. The CDR3 DNA sequence: TGCGCCAGCAGCTTGGGGTTTCAAGGAAGCACTGAAGCTTTCTTT.

This clonotype has ten or more counts. This chain links TRBV7-2 with TRBJ1-2; D gene ambiguous. Trimming removed 2 bases at V and 2 bases at J, with 9 bases between. Per the germline V gene, CDR1 is SGHTA and CDR2 is FQGNSA. This CDR3 comprises 14 residues. The CDR3 spells CASSLPTENYGYTF. CDR3 coding DNA: TGTGCCAGCAGCTTACCCACGGAGAACTATGGCTACACCTTC.

This clonotype appeared many times. The chain employs TRBV5-1 and TRBJ2-3; 7 positions agree with TRBD1. Germline trimming cut 0 bases from V and 4 bases from J; bases unmatched to any gene: 5. This CDR3 spans 15 amino acids. The germline V gene encodes CDR1 SGHRS and CDR2 YFSETQ. The CDR3 DNA reads TGCGCCAGCAGCTTGGGACAGGGTCTCGCAGATACGCAGTATTTT. Its protein product is CASSLGQGLADTQYF.

At least ten counts were recorded for this clonotype. The chain joins TRBV29-1 to TRBJ2-7; possible D gene TRBD1, 5 bases. V shed 4 bases and J shed 9 bases, with 19 bases lying between them. The CDR3 covers 13 residues. Germline V gene data show CDR1 as SQVTM and CDR2 as ANQGSEA. The CDR3 DNA follows: TGCAGCGTTGGGGTTGGGGCAGCTGTTGTGCAGTACTTC. This encodes CSVGVGAAVVQYF.

The chain is built from TRBV5-5 and TRBJ1-4, with 10 bases fitting TRBD1. Germline CDR1 and CDR2: SGHKS and YYEKEE (reference sequence). The CDR3 is 15 residues long. J lost 6 bases, V lost 3 bases, and 5 bases had no gene match. The CDR3 loop is CASSSDGTGDEKLFF. The CDR3 nucleotides are TGTGCCAGCAGCTCCGACGGGACAGGGGATGAAAAACTGTTTTTT.

This clonotype was seen only a few times. This may be a read error, as it is one base from a much larger clone. The rearrangement joins TRBV20-1 to TRBJ2-3, with 10 bases matching TRBD2. The length of the CDR3 is 17 residues. Germline assignment: CDR1 DFQATT and CDR2 SNEGSKA (reference sequence). The V and J ends lost 2 bases and 0 bases, in that order; junction bases with no gene match: 8. The CDR3 sequence is CSARSRNSGGSTDTQYF. CDR3 in DNA: TGCAGTGCTAGATCCAGGAATAGCGGGGGGAGCACAGATACGCAGTATTTT.

This clonotype was picked up many times. V usage is TRBV6-6 and J usage is TRBJ1-1; D remains ambiguous. Trimming took off 5 bases at V and 0 bases at J, with 7 bases between the two ends. This CDR3 comprises 13 residues. Per the germline V gene, CDR1 is MNHNY and CDR2 is SVGAGI (reference sequence). CDR3 region: CASSAGMNTEAFF. In DNA form, the CDR3 reads TGTGCCAGCAGTGCCGGCATGAACACTGAAGCTTTCTTT.

In its sample, this clonotype was seen many times. The V and J genes are TRBV11-2 and TRBJ2-3; TRBD2 matches at 9 bases. The CDR3 runs 16 residues. CDR1 is SGHAT and CDR2 is FQNNGV in the germline V gene. The trim removed 4 bases at V and 0 bases at J, leaving 5 bases unmatched. The CDR3 DNA sequence: TGTGCCAGCAGCTCCCGACTAGCGGCTAGCACAGATACGCAGTATTTT. It encodes CASSSRLAASTDTQYF.

This clonotype has at least ten counts. This chain joins TRBV9 and TRBJ2-1; no definite D call. Trimming removed 0 bases at V and 0 bases at J, with 10 bases between. CDR3 length: 16 residues. CDR1 and CDR2 from the germline V gene are SGDLS and YYNGEE. The DNA for the CDR3 is TGTGCCAGCAGCGTAGTACCCCTTAGCTCCTACAATGAGCAGTTCTTC. It translates to CASSVVPLSSYNEQFF.